This entry concerns a single T cell receptor beta chain. The entry originates in a study of cytomegalovirus exposure and HLA in healthy donors. This CDR3 is 16 amino acids long. From germline, CDR1 is SGHRS and CDR2 YFSETQ. Trimming at V came to 5 bases and at J to 3 bases, leaving 11 bases not matched to a gene. The primer mix had 60 Vbeta and 13 Jbeta primers. The method was immunoSEQ multiplex PCR; TCRdb's version includes in-frame clones alone and lacks a portion of them. Of 140,000 or so clones in the sample, about 75% were seen once. The specimen sequenced was PBMCs. The clonotype originates from a woman aged 30 to 39 in good health and CMV-seronegative. This chain links TRBV5-1 with TRBJ1-1; 9 positions agree with TRBD1. The CDR3: CASSDRGANVDTEAFF. In DNA, the CDR3 is TGCGCCAGCAGTGACAGGGGGGCCAACGTGGACACTGAAGCTTTCTTT.